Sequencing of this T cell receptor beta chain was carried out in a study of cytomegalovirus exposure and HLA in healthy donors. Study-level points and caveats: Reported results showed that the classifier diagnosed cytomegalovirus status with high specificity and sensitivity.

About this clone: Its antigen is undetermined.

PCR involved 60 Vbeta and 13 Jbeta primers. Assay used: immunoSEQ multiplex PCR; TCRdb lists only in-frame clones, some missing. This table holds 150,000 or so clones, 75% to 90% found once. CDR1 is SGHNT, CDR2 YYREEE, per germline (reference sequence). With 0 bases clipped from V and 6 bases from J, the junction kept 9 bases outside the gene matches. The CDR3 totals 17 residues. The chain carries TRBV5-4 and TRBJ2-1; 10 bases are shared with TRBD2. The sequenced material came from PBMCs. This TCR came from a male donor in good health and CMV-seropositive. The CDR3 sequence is CASSLGASGRSGNEQFF. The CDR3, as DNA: TGTGCCAGCAGCTTGGGGGCTAGCGGGAGATCAGGCAATGAGCAGTTCTTC.